The sequence of this T cell receptor beta chain was determined in a study of blood T cell repertoires in COVID-19. Study background: Whether acute or convalescent, the COVID-19 samples came from the United States, Italy and Spain. Sources were T cells, B-cell-depleted T cells, or PBMCs; the material itself was cDNA or gDNA.

Germline V lookup: CDR1 MNHEY, CDR2 SMNVEV (reference sequence). The CDR3 consists of 13 residues. V shed 6 bases and J shed 4 bases, with 12 bases lying between them. The assay was immunoSEQ multiplex PCR, and TCRdb's table has in-frame clones only and misses some. The profile shows approximately 300,000 clones, about four fifths of them singletons. Seattle researchers signed up patients amid active infection and tracked them longitudinally. Sequenced material: peripheral blood. This receptor was obtained from a person aged 70 to 80 with COVID-19, enrolled during active disease. The chain uses TRBV27 and TRBJ1-2; D unclear. The CDR3 DNA reads as TGTGCCAGCAGCTCGAACTCAGGCTATGGCTACACCTTC. This codes for CASSSNSGYGYTF.